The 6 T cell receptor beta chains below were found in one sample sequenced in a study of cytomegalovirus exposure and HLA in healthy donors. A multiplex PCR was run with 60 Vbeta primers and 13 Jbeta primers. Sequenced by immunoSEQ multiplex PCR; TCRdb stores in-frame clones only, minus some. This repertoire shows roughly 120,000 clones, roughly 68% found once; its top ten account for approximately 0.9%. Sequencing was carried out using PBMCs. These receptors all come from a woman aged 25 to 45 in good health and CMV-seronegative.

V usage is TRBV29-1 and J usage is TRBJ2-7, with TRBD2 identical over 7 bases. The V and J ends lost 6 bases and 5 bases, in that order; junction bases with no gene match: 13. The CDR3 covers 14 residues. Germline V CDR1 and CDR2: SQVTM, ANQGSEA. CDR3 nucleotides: TGCAGCGTCATGAAGACCGGGAGGAGGAACGAGCAGTACTTC. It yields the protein CSVMKTGRRNEQYF.

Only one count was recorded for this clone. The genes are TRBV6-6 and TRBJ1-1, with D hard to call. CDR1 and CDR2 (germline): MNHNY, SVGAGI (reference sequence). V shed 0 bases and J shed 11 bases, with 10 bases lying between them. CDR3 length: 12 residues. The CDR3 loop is CASSYSAGWAFF. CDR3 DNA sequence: TGTGCCAGCAGTTACTCGGCCGGGTGGGCTTTCTTT.

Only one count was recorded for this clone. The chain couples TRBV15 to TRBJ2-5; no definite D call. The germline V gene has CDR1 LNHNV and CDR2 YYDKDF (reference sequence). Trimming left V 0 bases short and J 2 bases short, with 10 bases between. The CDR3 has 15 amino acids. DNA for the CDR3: TGTGCCACCAGCAGAGATTATAGCCAGCAAGAGACCCAGTACTTC. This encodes CATSRDYSQQETQYF.

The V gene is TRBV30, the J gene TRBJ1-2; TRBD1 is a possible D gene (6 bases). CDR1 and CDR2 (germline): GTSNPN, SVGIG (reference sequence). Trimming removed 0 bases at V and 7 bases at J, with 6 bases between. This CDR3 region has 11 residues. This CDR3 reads CAWSVTGGYTF. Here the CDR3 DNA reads TGTGCCTGGAGTGTGACAGGTGGCTACACCTTC.

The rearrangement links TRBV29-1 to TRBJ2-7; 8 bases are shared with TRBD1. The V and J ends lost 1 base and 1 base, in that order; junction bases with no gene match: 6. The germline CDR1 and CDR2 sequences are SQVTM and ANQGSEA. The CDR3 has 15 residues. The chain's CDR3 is CSVEGGQGSSYEQYF. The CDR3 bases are TGCAGCGTTGAAGGCGGACAGGGTTCATCCTACGAGCAGTACTTC.

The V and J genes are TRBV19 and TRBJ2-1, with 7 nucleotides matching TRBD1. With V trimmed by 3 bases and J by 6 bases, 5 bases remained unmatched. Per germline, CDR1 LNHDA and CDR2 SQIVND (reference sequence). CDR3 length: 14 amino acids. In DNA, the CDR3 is TGTGCCAGTAGTATCTTGGCAGGGGGCAATGAGCAGTTCTTC. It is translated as CASSILAGGNEQFF.